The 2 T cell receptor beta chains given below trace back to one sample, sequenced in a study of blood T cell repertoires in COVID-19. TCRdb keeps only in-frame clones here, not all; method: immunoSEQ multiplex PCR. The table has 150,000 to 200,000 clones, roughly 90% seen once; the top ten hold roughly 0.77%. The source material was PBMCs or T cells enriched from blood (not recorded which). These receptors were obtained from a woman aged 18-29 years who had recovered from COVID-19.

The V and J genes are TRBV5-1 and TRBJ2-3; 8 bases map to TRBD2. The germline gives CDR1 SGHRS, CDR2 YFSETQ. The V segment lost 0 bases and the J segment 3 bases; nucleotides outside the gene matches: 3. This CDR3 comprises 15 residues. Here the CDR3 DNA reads TGCGCCAGCAGCTTGGCGGGAGGGCCTACAGATACGCAGTATTTT. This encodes CASSLAGGPTDTQYF. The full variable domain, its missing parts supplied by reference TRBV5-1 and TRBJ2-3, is KAGVTQTPRYLIKTRGQQVTLSCSPISGHRSVSWYQQTPGQGLQFLFEYFSETQRNKGNFPGRFSGRQFSNSRSEMNVSTLELGDSALYLCASSLAGGPTDTQYFGPGTRLTVL.

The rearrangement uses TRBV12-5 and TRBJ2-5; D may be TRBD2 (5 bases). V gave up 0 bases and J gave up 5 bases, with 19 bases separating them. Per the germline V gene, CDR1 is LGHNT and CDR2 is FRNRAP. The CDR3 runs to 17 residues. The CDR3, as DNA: TGTGCTAGTGGTTTGGTACTACTGGGAGATGATGCGGAGACCCAGTACTTC. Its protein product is CASGLVLLGDDAETQYF.